This TCR beta chain originates from a study of blood T cell repertoires in COVID-19. Across the whole study: Sample material is recorded as cDNA or gDNA derived from T cells, B-cell-depleted T cells, or PBMCs.

A case of COVID-19 had been met by exposed participants within 2 weeks before study entry. Clones were read by immunoSEQ multiplex PCR, and TCRdb kept only the in-frame ones, dropping some. In the table there are 60,000 to 75,000 clones, around 65% of which are singletons. The CDR3 totals 15 residues. Looked up from germline, CDR1 is KGHSH and CDR2 is LQKENI. V gave up 2 bases and J gave up 6 bases, with 16 bases separating them. The chain uses TRBV18 and TRBJ1-2, with a weak D call TRBD1 (5 bases). The specimen was PBMCs or T cells enriched from blood (not recorded which). This receptor was identified in a woman aged 60 to 75 who had been exposed to COVID-19. The CDR3 bases are TGTGCCAGCTCACCATCCGGGGGAAACTCTCATGGCTACACCTTC. It is translated as CASSPSGGNSHGYTF.